Shown below are 31 T cell receptor beta chains from a single sample sequenced in a study of blood T cells in healthy people across ages. Then a second PCR, running about 6 to 12 cycles, was carried out with a sample-barcoded 5' primer and a J-beta primer mix. MiXCR, applied by TCRdb to the 5' RACE reads, yields one record per CDR3 protein. The data hold over a million distinct CDR3 sequences, with 59% observed a single time. Sequenced input: blood. The source is a man aged 18 to 30 in good health.

This clonotype was seen repeatedly, ten times or more. A junction end diverges from the germline sequence, so it may reflect a read error. The J gene is TRBJ2-7, the V gene TRBV5-1; D perhaps matches TRBD1 (9 bases). The germline gives CDR1 SGHRS, CDR2 YFSETQ. This CDR3 has 14 residues. CDR3 bases: TGTGCCAGCAGCTTAGCGGGACAGGGCTACGAGCAGTACTTC. Translating it yields CASSLAGQGYEQYF.

The chain joins TRBV20-1 to TRBJ1-1; D is unclear. CDR3 length: 13 residues. V was pared by 6 bases and J by 1 base, with 12 bases between. The germline gives CDR1 DFQATT, CDR2 SNEGSKA (reference sequence). CDR3 sequence reads: CSAGEGRNTEAFF. The CDR3 DNA is TGCAGTGCGGGAGAGGGCAGGAACACTGAAGCTTTCTTT.

The rearrangement uses TRBV15 and TRBJ2-5, with a tentative D call TRBD2 (5 bases). This CDR3 spans 15 amino acids. V was shortened by 0 bases and J by 5 bases, with 13 bases between the two germline ends. Per the germline V gene, CDR1 is LNHNV and CDR2 is YYDKDF (reference sequence). CDR3 sequence: CATSRDLGLFETQYF. The CDR3 nucleotides read TGTGCCACCAGCAGAGACCTAGGACTTTTCGAGACCCAGTACTTC. Variable domain in full (rest from reference TRBV15 and TRBJ2-5): DAMVIQNPRYQVTQFGKPVTLSCSQTLNHNVMYWYQQKSSQAPKLLFHYYDKDFNNEADTPDNFQSRRPNTSFCFLDIRSPGLGDTAMYLCATSRDLGLFETQYFGPGTRLLVL.

This clonotype was seen only once. Relative to the germline gene, one junction end is altered; a read error may explain this. This rearrangement joins TRBV27 to TRBJ2-1, with D unresolved. Germline CDR1 is MNHEY and CDR2 is SMNVEV (reference sequence). The CDR3 is 13 residues long. CDR3 sequence reads: CASSVSAPPGQFF. The CDR3 DNA reads TGTGCCAGCAGTGTATCAGCGCCCCCGGGGCAGTTCTTC.

This chain connects TRBV6-2 or TRBV6-3 to TRBJ2-1; TRBD2 matches 9 bases. The CDR3 has 14 residues. The germline CDR1 and CDR2 sequences are MNHEY and SVGEGT. Trimming took 7 bases from V and 8 from J; bases not matched to a gene: 9. In nucleotides, the CDR3 is TGTGCCAGCATCCCAGCGGGGGGTGTCTATGAGCAGTTCTTC. It encodes CASIPAGGVYEQFF.

The chain couples TRBV10-3 to TRBJ2-1, with 10 nucleotides matching TRBD2. CDR1 and CDR2 (germline): ENHRY, SYGVKD. Trimming cost V 3 bases and J 8 bases; bases outside gene matches: 7. The CDR3 covers 15 residues. The CDR3 sequence: CAISDKREGRDEQFF. CDR3 sequence (DNA): TGTGCCATCAGTGACAAGCGGGAGGGCCGCGATGAGCAGTTCTTC.

The rearrangement uses TRBV6-5 and TRBJ1-2; D not certain. Between the trimmed V and J ends, which lost 2 bases and 8 bases, there was a span of 9 bases. Germline lookup yields CDR1 MNHEY and CDR2 SVGAGI. The CDR3 totals 12 residues. The DNA of the CDR3 is TGTGCCAGCAGTTACGGTGCGGACGGCTACACCTTC. Residues: CASSYGADGYTF.

This rearrangement joins TRBV5-1 to TRBJ1-2; 8 nucleotides line up with TRBD1. V shed 4 bases, J shed 4 bases, and the junction held 6 bases outside the gene matches. CDR1 and CDR2 (germline): SGHRS, YFSETQ. This CDR3 is built from 14 residues. The CDR3 nucleotides are TGCGCCAGCAGCCTCAGACAGGGGATCTATGGCTACACCTTC. It is translated as CASSLRQGIYGYTF.

The genes are TRBV7-9 and TRBJ2-1; D is perhaps TRBD1 (5 bases). This CDR3 has 16 residues. Trimming took 1 base from V and 2 from J, leaving 12 bases between them. Germline V gene sequence: CDR1 SEHNR, CDR2 FQNEAQ (reference sequence). The CDR3 DNA reads as TGTGCCAGCAGCTTAGTCAGTACAGGACCCTACAATGAGCAGTTCTTC. Translating gives CASSLVSTGPYNEQFF.

The chain has TRBV9 and TRBJ2-7; 8 positions match TRBD2. The CDR3 totals 15 residues. Unmatched junction bases numbered 6, after V lost 3 bases and J lost 1 base. Germline V gene lookup returns CDR1 SGDLS and CDR2 YYNGEE. The CDR3 region has the DNA TGTGCCAGCAGCGCCTTTGCGGGGGGTTCCTACGAGCAGTACTTC. It encodes CASSAFAGGSYEQYF.

The genes are TRBV6-2 or TRBV6-3 and TRBJ2-7, with 7 nucleotides matching TRBD2. Germline CDR1 reads MNHEY; CDR2 reads SVGEGT. The CDR3 has 15 amino acids. V trimming: 2 bases; J trimming: 3 bases; junction bases outside the gene matches: 7. CDR3 protein: CASSYGAGEFYEQYF. The CDR3 DNA reads TGTGCCAGCAGTTACGGTGCGGGGGAGTTCTACGAGCAGTACTTC.

V is TRBV7-6 and J is TRBJ2-5, with 11 bases fitting TRBD2. The CDR3 totals 15 residues. Trimming took 5 bases from V and 5 from J; bases not matched to a gene: 7. Germline lookup yields CDR1 SGHVS and CDR2 FNYEAQ. DNA for the CDR3: TGTGCCAGCAGCACGCGACTAGCGGGGCGTGAGACCCAGTACTTC. Its translation: CASSTRLAGRETQYF.

This clonotype was seen only a few times. The V and J genes are TRBV15 and TRBJ1-2; D is possibly TRBD1 (6 bases). Germline V gives CDR1 LNHNV, CDR2 YYDKDF (reference sequence). V lost 0 bases to trimming and J lost 1 base, with 9 bases between them. This CDR3 is 15 amino acids long. CDR3 DNA: TGTGCCACCAGCAGAGAGATGGACAGTAACTATGGCTACACCTTC. Amino acid sequence: CATSREMDSNYGYTF. The full variable domain, completed using reference TRBV15 and TRBJ1-2, is DAMVIQNPRYQVTQFGKPVTLSCSQTLNHNVMYWYQQKSSQAPKLLFHYYDKDFNNEADTPDNFQSRRPNTSFCFLDIRSPGLGDTAMYLCATSREMDSNYGYTFGSGTRLTVV.

The chain combines TRBV6-5 with TRBJ2-1; D might be TRBD2 (6 bases). This CDR3 has 16 amino acids. CDR1 is MNHEY, CDR2 SVGAGI, per germline. Trimming stripped 6 bases from V and 0 bases from J, with 15 bases between. In DNA, the CDR3 is TGTGCCAGCAGACTACTAGCTGTTAGCTCCTACAATGAGCAGTTCTTC. Its protein product is CASRLLAVSSYNEQFF.

V and J are TRBV10-3 and TRBJ2-7, with D maybe TRBD2 (6 bases). Gene TRBJ2-5 matches the end of the DNA better, so the J call may be wrong. Germline V CDR1 and CDR2: ENHRY, SYGVKD. The CDR3 totals 14 residues. The DNA of the CDR3 is TGTGCCATCAGCCAGTTCGGGGGAAAAGAGACCCAGTACTTC. As protein: CAISQFGGKETQYF.

The rearrangement links TRBV2 to TRBJ2-7; the D gene is possibly TRBD1 (5 bases). Germline V gene sequence: CDR1 SNHLY, CDR2 FYNNEI. With 6 bases removed from V and 3 bases from J, the gap between germline ends came to 15 bases. The CDR3 is made up of 14 amino acids. The CDR3 DNA reads TGTGCCAGCAGCCCACACCAGACAGACTACGAGCAGTACTTC. Protein sequence: CASSPHQTDYEQYF.

This chain connects TRBV6-5 to TRBJ2-1, with TRBD2 matching 9 bases. There are 14 residues in the CDR3. With 8 bases clipped from V and 7 bases from J, the junction kept 9 bases outside the gene matches. Germline CDR1 reads MNHEY; CDR2 reads SVGAGI. The CDR3 loop reads CASSGGGAGNEQFF. For the CDR3, the DNA is TGTGCCAGCTCTGGCGGGGGGGCCGGGAATGAGCAGTTCTTC.

V is TRBV25-1 and J is TRBJ1-5, with TRBD1 as a possible D gene (5 bases). Germline values: CDR1 MGHDK, CDR2 SYGVNS. This CDR3 is 16 amino acids long. V gave up 2 bases and J gave up 2 bases, with 13 bases separating them. CDR3 loop: CASSEEGWYRNQPQHF. The CDR3 DNA sequence: TGTGCCAGCAGTGAAGAGGGGTGGTACCGCAATCAGCCCCAGCATTTT.

This clonotype was seen a handful of times. V and J are TRBV7-6 and TRBJ2-1, with TRBD1 identical over 8 bases. The ends lost 5 bases at V and 4 bases at J; junction bases unmatched: 10. The CDR3 length is 16 residues. The germline gives CDR1 SGHVS, CDR2 FNYEAQ. Here the CDR3 reads CASSRTGGFLYNEQFF. The CDR3 DNA follows: TGTGCCAGCAGCCGCACAGGGGGGTTCCTATACAATGAGCAGTTCTTC.

The chain has TRBV29-1 and TRBJ2-7, with D hard to call. This CDR3 spans 13 amino acids. Germline CDR1 reads SQVTM; CDR2 reads ANQGSEA. V lost 3 bases and J 1 base, leaving 10 bases between the germline ends. The CDR3 nucleotides read TGCAGCGTTGACAAACGCGGATCCTACGAGCAGTACTTC. Encoded protein: CSVDKRGSYEQYF.

This clonotype was seen only once. The V gene is TRBV29-1, the J gene TRBJ2-5, with no clear D. The CDR3 runs 15 residues. CDR1 is SQVTM and CDR2 is ANQGSEA in the germline V gene. Between the trimmed V and J ends, which lost 7 bases and 5 bases, there was a span of 23 bases. The CDR3, as DNA: TGCAGCGCCTCTACCCCAAGGTCTGGTCCCGAGACCCAGTACTTC. Its translation is CSASTPRSGPETQYF.

CDR3 sequence (DNA): TGTGCCAGCAGTGGTCCGGATTATCGGCCCCAGCATTTT. Residues: CASSGPDYRPQHF. The rearrangement joins TRBV25-1 to TRBJ1-5; D not resolved. V was clipped by 4 bases and J by 9 bases, with 13 bases between them. This CDR3 spans 13 amino acids. Germline V lookup: CDR1 MGHDK, CDR2 SYGVNS.

In this sample, this clonotype turned up once. This chain links TRBV3-1 with TRBJ2-1, with 16 bases aligning to TRBD2. CDR3 length equals 17 residues. In germline, CDR1 is LGHDT, CDR2 YNNKEL (reference sequence). V was clipped by 4 bases and J by 5 bases; unmatched bases: 5. This chain's CDR3 is CASSLGGLAGGDNEQFF. Here the CDR3 DNA reads TGTGCCAGCAGCCTCGGGGGACTAGCGGGAGGGGACAATGAGCAGTTCTTC.

A few counts support this clonotype. The rearrangement links TRBV25-1 to TRBJ2-7; 15 nucleotides match TRBD2. The germline gives CDR1 MGHDK, CDR2 SYGVNS. V lost 3 bases to trimming and J lost 2 bases; unmatched junction nucleotides: 8. This CDR3 is 18 amino acids long. The CDR3 coding sequence is TGTGCCAGCAGTGACGGACTAGCGGGAGGGTACGGGACCTACGAGCAGTACTTC. Its translation is CASSDGLAGGYGTYEQYF.

This clonotype was observed once. This chain uses TRBV20-1 with TRBJ2-7, with 10 bases that match TRBD1. The length of the CDR3 is 14 residues. Germline loops: CDR1 DFQATT, CDR2 SNEGSKA (reference sequence). Unmatched junction bases numbered 5, after V lost 6 bases and J lost 0 bases. The CDR3 nucleotides read TGCAGTGCCTCGACAGGGGGCATCTCCTACGAGCAGTACTTC. As protein: CSASTGGISYEQYF.

The chain combines TRBV11-2 with TRBJ1-4; TRBD1 matches at 10 bases. Germline CDR1 reads SGHAT; CDR2 reads FQNNGV. With V trimmed by 1 base and J by 6 bases, 5 bases remained unmatched. The CDR3 consists of 16 residues. The CDR3 protein is CASSLARQGAHEKLFF. The CDR3 DNA is TGTGCCAGCAGCTTAGCGCGACAGGGGGCCCATGAAAAACTGTTTTTT.

This chain connects TRBV7-2 to TRBJ2-7; D is unclear. This CDR3 comprises 15 residues. Per germline, CDR1 SGHTA and CDR2 FQGNSA. The V end lost 4 bases, the J end lost 2 bases, and 15 bases lay between the germline ends. CDR3 amino acids: CASSSRYPATYEQYF. The CDR3 nucleotides read TGTGCCAGCAGCTCTAGGTATCCCGCCACCTACGAGCAGTACTTC.

The chain employs TRBV27 and TRBJ1-1; 7 bases are a match to TRBD1. V lost 6 bases, J lost 10 bases, and 8 bases stayed unmatched. Germline V gives CDR1 MNHEY, CDR2 SMNVEV (reference sequence). The CDR3 is 12 amino acids. This CDR3 is CASSQPGGRAFF. The CDR3 coding sequence is TGTGCCAGCAGCCAACCAGGGGGTAGAGCTTTCTTT.

Regarding this clonotype: Mismatch with germline at one junction end may stem from a read error. V and J are TRBV7-2 and TRBJ2-2; TRBD2 might be the D (6 bases). The germline V gene encodes CDR1 SGHTA and CDR2 FQGNSA. The CDR3 is made up of 15 amino acids. The CDR3 reads CASGLRGGNTGELFF. The CDR3 DNA reads TGTGCCAGCGGCTTGAGGGGAGGTAACACCGGGGAGCTGTTTTTT.

The V gene is TRBV7-2, the J gene TRBJ2-7; 11 bases align to TRBD1. The V gene end was trimmed by 0 bases and the J gene end by 0 bases; junction bases not matched to a gene: 7. The CDR3 is made up of 18 amino acids. In germline, CDR1 is SGHTA, CDR2 FQGNSA. The CDR3 spells CASSLAPSGTGGSYEQYF. CDR3 DNA: TGTGCCAGCAGCTTAGCCCCTTCCGGGACAGGGGGCTCCTACGAGCAGTACTTC.

The chain recombines TRBV6-5 with TRBJ2-7, with TRBD2 as a possible D gene (6 bases). V lost 7 bases, J lost 1 base, and 14 bases lay in between. CDR3 length equals 14 residues. Germline assignment: CDR1 MNHEY and CDR2 SVGAGI. The CDR3 coding sequence is TGTGCCAGCACCCGCGTCGGGAGATCCTACGAGCAGTACTTC. Translation: CASTRVGRSYEQYF.